This T cell receptor beta chain was sequenced in a study of breast tumors, draining lymph nodes, adjacent tissues. TCRdb itself ran the multiplex PCR reads through MiXCR, one entry per CDR3 protein. The data hold under 250,000 distinct CDR3 sequences, with approximately 30% observed a single time. Samples came from axillary lymph nodes draining the breast cancer. From germline, CDR1 is SGDLS and CDR2 YYNGEE. This CDR3 contains 15 residues. Notes on this clonotype: The antigen remains undetermined. Possible read error: a much larger clone is one base away.

Broader study findings: Compared with lymph nodes, tumors were less diverse; compared with nontumor tissue, more. Data only fit, rather than demonstrated, lymph node origin of most tumor T cells. Luminal-like breast cancer showed significantly higher tumor–nontumor repertoire similarity than basal-like.

Sequencing input: axillary lymph node tissue. This TCR was recovered from a female donor with breast cancer. Some clones in this sample may be carry-over from other donors' samples. The J gene is TRBJ1-3, the V gene TRBV9, with TRBD1 identical over 9 bases. The DNA for the CDR3 is TGTGCCAGCAGCGTAGGGCCGACAGGGGGAAACACCACATATTTT. Translated, it gives CASSVGPTGGNTTYF.